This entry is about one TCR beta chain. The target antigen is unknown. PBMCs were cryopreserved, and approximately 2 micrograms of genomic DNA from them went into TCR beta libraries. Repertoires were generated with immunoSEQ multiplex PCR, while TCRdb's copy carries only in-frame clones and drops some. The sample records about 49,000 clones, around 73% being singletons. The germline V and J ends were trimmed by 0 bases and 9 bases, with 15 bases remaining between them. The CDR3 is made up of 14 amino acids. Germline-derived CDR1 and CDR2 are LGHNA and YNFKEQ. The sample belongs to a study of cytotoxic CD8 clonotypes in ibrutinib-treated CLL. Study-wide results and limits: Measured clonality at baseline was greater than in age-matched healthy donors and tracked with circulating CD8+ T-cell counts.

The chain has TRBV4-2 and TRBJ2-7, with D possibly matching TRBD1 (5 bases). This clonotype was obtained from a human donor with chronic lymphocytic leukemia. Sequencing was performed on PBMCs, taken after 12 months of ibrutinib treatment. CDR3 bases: TGTGCCAGCAGCCAAGAGTTCAGGGCGCCTGGGCAGTACTTC. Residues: CASSQEFRAPGQYF.